This T cell receptor beta chain was obtained from a study of metastatic and nonmetastatic thyroid tumors (dated by TCRdb to about 2020). Broadly, across the study: Repertoires from peripheral blood and from tumor or nodule tissue samples of malignant and benign thyroid patients were compared. Findings and caveats that apply to the study as a whole: TCR beta diversity was reported as significantly higher in malignant tumors than in benign nodules, in both blood and tumor samples.

By sample share, this clone is medium-sized (0.01 to 0.1%). No cognate antigen has been identified for it. Base qualities are not at hand, and no much larger clone is one base apart. No patient had received any treatment before thyroid surgery. Using T-cell receptor beta sequencing, the study looked back at clinical samples from patients collected from 2012 to 2018. There are 11 amino acids in the CDR3, from cysteine to phenylalanine inclusive. Kept here is only the CDR3 DNA, which spans 33 bases and is read in frame from base 1. The CDR1 and CDR2 encoded by the germline V gene are SGHNT and YENEEA. V loses 5 bases of germline sequence and J loses 7 bases, and the interval between the two ends is 9 bases. Libraries were constructed by PCR. The listed sequencing device is Illumina HiSeq 4000. The TCR beta-chain CDR3 region of each patient was profiled by high-throughput sequencing. The authors' analysis ran thus. CDR3 differences across clinicopathological groups were used to build a classifier for discriminating distant-metastatic papillary thyroid cancer patients. To measure repertoire diversity the researchers used the Shannon index, while the Morisita-Horn index served to gauge how similar the tumor and blood repertoires were. TCRdb trimmed the raw reads at Q25, called clones with MiXCR and kept productive beta chains. These V and J calls rely on TCRdb rather than the paper's analysis. In all, the sample holds tens of thousands of clones, and 15% to 20% of those were seen once. Together, the top ten hold around a quarter of the sample.

This sequence uses TRBV11-3 and TRBJ2-7; tentative D gene TRBD1, with 6 bases matching. This receptor was taken from a female donor with papillary thyroid cancer or a benign thyroid nodule (not recorded which). Some clones in this sample may be carry-over from other donors' samples. What was sequenced was blood. The bases are TGTGCCAGCAGCATAGGGACAGAGCAGTACTTC. Translation gives CASSIGTEQYF. The entire variable domain, with the stretches around the CDR3 drawn from the reference TRBV11-3 and TRBJ2-7 proteins, is EAGVVQSPRYKIIEKKQPVAFWCNPISGHNTLYWYLQNLGQGPELLIRYENEEAVDDSQLPKDRFSAERLKGVDSTLKIQPAELGDSAVYLCASSIGTEQYFGPGTRLTVT.